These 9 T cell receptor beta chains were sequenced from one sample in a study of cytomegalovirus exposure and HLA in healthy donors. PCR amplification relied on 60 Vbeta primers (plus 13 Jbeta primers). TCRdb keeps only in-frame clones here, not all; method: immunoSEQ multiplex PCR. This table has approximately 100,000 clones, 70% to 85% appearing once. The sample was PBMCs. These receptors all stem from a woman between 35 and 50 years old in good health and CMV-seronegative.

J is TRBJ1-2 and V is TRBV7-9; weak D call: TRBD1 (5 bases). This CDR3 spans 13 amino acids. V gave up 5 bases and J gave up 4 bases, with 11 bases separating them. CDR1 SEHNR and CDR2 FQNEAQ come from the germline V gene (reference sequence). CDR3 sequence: CASSVDSFYGYTF. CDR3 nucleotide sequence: TGTGCCAGCAGCGTCGACAGTTTCTATGGCTACACCTTC.

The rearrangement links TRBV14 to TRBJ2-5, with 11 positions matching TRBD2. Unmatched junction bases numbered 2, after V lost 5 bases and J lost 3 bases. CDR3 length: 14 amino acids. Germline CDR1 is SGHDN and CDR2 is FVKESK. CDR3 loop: CASSSLAGEETQYF. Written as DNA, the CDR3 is TGTGCCAGCAGCTCACTAGCGGGGGAAGAGACCCAGTACTTC.

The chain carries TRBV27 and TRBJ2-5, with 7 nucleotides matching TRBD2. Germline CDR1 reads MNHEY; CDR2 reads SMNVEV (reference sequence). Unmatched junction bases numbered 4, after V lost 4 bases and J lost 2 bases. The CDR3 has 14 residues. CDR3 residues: CASSSILAQETQYF. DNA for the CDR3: TGTGCCAGCAGTTCAATACTAGCGCAAGAGACCCAGTACTTC.

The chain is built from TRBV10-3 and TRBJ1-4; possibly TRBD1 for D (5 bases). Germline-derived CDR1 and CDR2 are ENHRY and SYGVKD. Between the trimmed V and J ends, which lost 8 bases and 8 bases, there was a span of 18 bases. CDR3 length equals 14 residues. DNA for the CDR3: TGTGCCATCTCCTCTGGTCAGGGTGGCGAAAAACTGTTTTTT. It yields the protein CAISSGQGGEKLFF.

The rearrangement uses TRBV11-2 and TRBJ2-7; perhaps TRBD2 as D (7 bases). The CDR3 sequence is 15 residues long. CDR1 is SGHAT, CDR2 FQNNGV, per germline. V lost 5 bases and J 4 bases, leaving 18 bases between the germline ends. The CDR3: CASSHTVGGAYEQYF. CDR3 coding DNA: TGTGCCAGCAGCCACACCGTGGGGGGGGCTTACGAGCAGTACTTC.

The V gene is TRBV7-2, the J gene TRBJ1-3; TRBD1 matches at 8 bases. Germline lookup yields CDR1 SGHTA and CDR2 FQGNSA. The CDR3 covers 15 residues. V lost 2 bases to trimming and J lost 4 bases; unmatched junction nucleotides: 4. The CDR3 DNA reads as TGTGCCAGCAGCTTAAGCAGGGGGCCGGGAAACACCATATATTTT. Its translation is CASSLSRGPGNTIYF.

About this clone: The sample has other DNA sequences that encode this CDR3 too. CDR3 in DNA: TGTGCCAGCAGTTTAGGAGGGACAGATACGCAGTATTTT. It specifies CASSLGGTDTQYF. The chain recombines TRBV28 with TRBJ2-3; TRBD2 might be the D (6 bases). V was pared by 2 bases and J by 3 bases, with 6 bases between. From germline, CDR1 is MDHEN and CDR2 SYDVKM. This CDR3 is 13 amino acids long.

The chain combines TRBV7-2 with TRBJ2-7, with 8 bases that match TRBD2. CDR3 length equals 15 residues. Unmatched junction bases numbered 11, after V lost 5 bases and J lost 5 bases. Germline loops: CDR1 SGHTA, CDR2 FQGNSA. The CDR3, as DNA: TGTGCCAGCAGCCGCACTAGCGGATCCTCGGACGAGCAGTACTTC. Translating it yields CASSRTSGSSDEQYF.

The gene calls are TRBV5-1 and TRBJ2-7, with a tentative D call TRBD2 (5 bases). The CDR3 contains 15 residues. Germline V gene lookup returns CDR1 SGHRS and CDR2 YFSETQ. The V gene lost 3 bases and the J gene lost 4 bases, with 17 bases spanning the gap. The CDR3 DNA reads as TGCGCCAGCAGCTCCATCGGACCCGGGGTATACGAGCAGTACTTC. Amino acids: CASSSIGPGVYEQYF.